The TCR beta chain under discussion was sequenced for a study of T-cell memory formation after mild COVID-19. Study-level information: Clustering of TCRs was largely donor specific.

Per germline, CDR1 MNHEY and CDR2 SVGAGI. CDR3 length equals 19 residues. V lost 5 bases to trimming and J lost 0 bases; unmatched junction nucleotides: 14. Using constant-segment primers, 5'RACE produced TCR alpha and TCR beta cDNA libraries carrying sample barcodes and UMIs. One entry per CDR3 protein, called by TCRdb with MiXCR from the 5' RACE reads. Among roughly 200,000 distinct CDR3 sequences listed, roughly 10% were seen once. The chain couples TRBV6-5 to TRBJ1-4, with 8 bases that match TRBD1. The sequenced sample consisted of PBMCs or a T cell subset sorted from them (not recorded which). This clonotype originated in a man between 18 and 35 years old who had mild COVID-19 (a few samples of this study predate the infection). Cell type and time point are not known. The CDR3 is CASSPDYRGVVATNEKLFF. The CDR3 coding sequence is TGTGCCAGCAGTCCTGATTACAGGGGGGTCGTGGCAACTAATGAAAAACTGTTTTTT.